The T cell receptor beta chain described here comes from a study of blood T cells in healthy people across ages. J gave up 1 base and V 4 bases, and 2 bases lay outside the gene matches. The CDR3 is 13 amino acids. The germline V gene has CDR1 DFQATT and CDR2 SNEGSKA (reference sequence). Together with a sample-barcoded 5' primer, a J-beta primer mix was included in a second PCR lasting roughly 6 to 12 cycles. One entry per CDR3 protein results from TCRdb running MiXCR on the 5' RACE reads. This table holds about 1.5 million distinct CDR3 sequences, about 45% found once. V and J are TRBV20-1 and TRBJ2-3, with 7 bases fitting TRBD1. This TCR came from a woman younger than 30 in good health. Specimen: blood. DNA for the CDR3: TGCAGTGCTATAGGGGGCCGCACAGATACGCAGTATTTT. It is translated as CSAIGGRTDTQYF.